A single sample gave rise to the 29 T cell receptor beta chains below, sequenced in a study of technical replicates of blood from several donors. Sequencing was performed with immunoSEQ multiplex PCR; in TCRdb, only in-frame clones are kept and a portion is missing. There are roughly 100,000 clones in the sample; almost 96% occur only once, and about 0.21% lies in the top ten. The sequencing sample was made of T cells isolated from PBMCs. The receptors were gathered from a human donor in good health.

The CDR3 loop reads CASSLVGGGRFSVKRAFF. The CDR3 DNA reads TGTGCCAGCAGCTTAGTCGGGGGGGGCAGGTTTTCGGTAAAGCGAGCTTTCTTT. The chain employs TRBV7-9 and TRBJ1-1; possible D gene TRBD1, 6 bases. The germline gives CDR1 SEHNR, CDR2 FQNEAQ (reference sequence). Trimming removed 1 base from V and 10 bases from J, with 28 bases in between. The CDR3 is 18 amino acids.

The V gene is TRBV28, the J gene TRBJ2-2, with D maybe TRBD1 (6 bases). V was clipped by 3 bases and J by 3 bases, with 11 bases between them. The CDR3 loop spans 15 amino acids. Germline V gene sequence: CDR1 MDHEN, CDR2 SYDVKM. CDR3 in amino acids: CASSFGQIDTGELFF. The CDR3 DNA is TGTGCCAGCAGTTTCGGACAGATTGACACCGGGGAGCTGTTTTTT.

The chain carries TRBV11-3 and TRBJ2-1, with 11 bases identical to TRBD2. The CDR3 spans 16 residues. Germline CDR1 reads SGHNT; CDR2 reads YENEEA. J was trimmed by 8 bases and V by 2 bases; bases with no gene match: 8. The CDR3 nucleotides are TGTGCCAGCAGCTTACTTTTTAGCGGGGGGGCTTATGAGCAGTTCTTC. Amino acid sequence: CASSLLFSGGAYEQFF. Full variable domain (missing parts from reference TRBV11-3 and TRBJ2-1): EAGVVQSPRYKIIEKKQPVAFWCNPISGHNTLYWYLQNLGQGPELLIRYENEEAVDDSQLPKDRFSAERLKGVDSTLKIQPAELGDSAVYLCASSLLFSGGAYEQFFGPGTRLTVL.

The rearrangement joins TRBV6-6 to TRBJ1-5; the D is unclear. Trimming removed 8 bases from V and 0 bases from J, with 8 bases in between. Germline V gives CDR1 MNHNY, CDR2 SVGAGI (reference sequence). This CDR3 contains 13 residues. Here the CDR3 reads CASLGDSNQPQHF. As DNA, the CDR3 is TGTGCCAGCCTGGGAGATAGCAATCAGCCCCAGCATTTT.

CDR3 sequence reads: CASSRQGTNEKLFF. The CDR3 nucleotides are TGTGCCAGCAGTCGACAGGGCACTAATGAAAAACTGTTTTTT. V and J are TRBV2 and TRBJ1-4, with TRBD1 matching 7 bases. The CDR3 covers 14 residues. After removal of 5 bases from V and 2 bases from J, the junction contained 2 bases not matched to a gene. CDR1 is SNHLY, CDR2 FYNNEI, per germline.

This clone was seen once. The J gene is TRBJ2-2, the V gene TRBV11-3; possible D gene TRBD2, 5 bases. There are 15 residues in the CDR3. The germline V and J ends were trimmed by 3 bases and 7 bases, with 15 bases remaining between them. Germline V gene lookup returns CDR1 SGHNT and CDR2 YENEEA. CDR3 residues: CASSFTAGGFGELFF. The CDR3 DNA reads as TGTGCCAGCAGCTTTACGGCGGGCGGTTTCGGGGAGCTGTTTTTT.

The chain links TRBV5-4 to TRBJ2-1; TRBD2 aligns across 9 bases. J gave up 3 bases and V 4 bases, and 5 bases lay outside the gene matches. Germline assignment: CDR1 SGHNT and CDR2 YYREEE (reference sequence). The length of the CDR3 is 15 residues. CDR3: CASSRTSVDYNEQFF. DNA for the CDR3: TGTGCCAGCAGCCGGACTAGCGTGGACTACAATGAGCAGTTCTTC.

This chain uses TRBV11-3 with TRBJ2-7, with D maybe TRBD2 (5 bases). V was shortened by 4 bases and J by 3 bases, with 19 bases between the two germline ends. Germline assignment: CDR1 SGHNT and CDR2 YENEEA. This CDR3 spans 16 amino acids. CDR3 in amino acids: CASSSVPPGSYYEQYF. The CDR3 DNA is TGTGCCAGCAGCTCCGTGCCTCCGGGATCCTACTACGAGCAGTACTTC.

The chain joins TRBV7-9 to TRBJ2-7, with a weak D call TRBD2 (7 bases). Germline V lookup: CDR1 SEHNR, CDR2 FQNEAQ (reference sequence). The length of the CDR3 is 17 residues. Trimming cost V 5 bases and J 5 bases, with 25 bases left between them. The CDR3 sequence is CASSQIGGRTGGNEQYF. The CDR3 DNA reads as TGTGCCAGCAGCCAGATCGGGGGGCGGACTGGCGGTAACGAGCAGTACTTC.

The genes are TRBV19 and TRBJ2-1; TRBD2 matches 13 bases. Unmatched junction bases numbered 12, after V lost 6 bases and J lost 1 base. This CDR3 spans 19 amino acids. Germline V CDR1 and CDR2: LNHDA, SQIVND (reference sequence). CDR3 region: CASSKFGLAGDGSYNEQFF. The CDR3 region has the DNA TGTGCCAGTAGCAAATTCGGACTAGCGGGAGATGGGTCCTACAATGAGCAGTTCTTC.

This clone was counted between two and nine times. The chain joins TRBV15 to TRBJ2-2; 12 nucleotides match TRBD2. The CDR3 runs to 17 residues. V shed 0 bases, J shed 4 bases, and the junction held 3 bases outside the gene matches. In germline, CDR1 is LNHNV, CDR2 YYDKDF (reference sequence). CDR3 nucleotides: TGTGCCACCAGCAGAGACAGGACTAGCGGGACCACCGGGGAGCTGTTTTTT. Translated, it gives CATSRDRTSGTTGELFF. The whole variable domain, remainder taken from reference TRBV15 and TRBJ2-2, is DAMVIQNPRYQVTQFGKPVTLSCSQTLNHNVMYWYQQKSSQAPKLLFHYYDKDFNNEADTPDNFQSRRPNTSFCFLDIRSPGLGDTAMYLCATSRDRTSGTTGELFFGEGSRLTVL.

The chain has TRBV10-2 and TRBJ2-7; 7 bases agree with TRBD1. There are 15 residues in the CDR3. V was pared by 7 bases and J by 3 bases, with 12 bases of the junction left unmatched. Germline lookup yields CDR1 WSHSY and CDR2 SAAADI. The CDR3 DNA reads TGCGCCAGCATCTATGGGGACAGCCGAAGCTACGAGCAGTACTTC. Protein sequence: CASIYGDSRSYEQYF.

The rearrangement links TRBV2 to TRBJ2-6; no definite D call. CDR3 length: 17 amino acids. The V and J ends lost 1 base and 1 base respectively, with 11 bases between them. Germline CDR1 SNHLY, CDR2 FYNNEI. The CDR3 region has the DNA TGTGCCAGCAGTGAAGGCTACGAGGTTTCTGGGGCCAACGTCCTGACTTTC. Translation: CASSEGYEVSGANVLTF.

V and J are TRBV18 and TRBJ2-7; D unclear. V was trimmed by 1 base and J by 4 bases, leaving 5 bases between them. The germline CDR1 and CDR2 sequences are KGHSH and LQKENI. CDR3 length: 12 residues. The chain's CDR3 is CASSPQTYEQYF. Written as DNA, the CDR3 is TGTGCCAGCTCACCACAAACATACGAGCAGTACTTC.

The chain carries TRBV9 and TRBJ2-5; 7 bases are a match to TRBD2. The CDR3 totals 14 residues. Germline loops: CDR1 SGDLS, CDR2 YYNGEE. V shed 0 bases and J 5 bases; nucleotides not matched to a gene: 4. The CDR3 DNA follows: TGTGCCAGCAGCGTAGGGACTAGTGTGGAGACCCAGTACTTC. This encodes CASSVGTSVETQYF.

This chain links TRBV19 with TRBJ1-1; maybe TRBD1 (5 bases). V shed 5 bases and J shed 5 bases, with 12 bases lying between them. The CDR3 has 13 residues. From germline, CDR1 is LNHDA and CDR2 SQIVND (reference sequence). The CDR3 region is CASSGQVWTEAFF. CDR3 DNA sequence: TGTGCCAGTAGTGGACAAGTATGGACTGAAGCTTTCTTT.

The rearrangement uses TRBV28 and TRBJ2-2; TRBD1 aligns across 7 bases. Germline V gene sequence: CDR1 MDHEN, CDR2 SYDVKM. There are 13 residues in the CDR3. V shed 6 bases, J shed 5 bases, and the junction held 3 bases outside the gene matches. DNA for the CDR3: TGTGCCAGCAGCCCAGGGGGTACCGGGGAGCTGTTTTTT. Translating it yields CASSPGGTGELFF.

The chain carries TRBV28 and TRBJ2-7; the match to TRBD1 covers 9 bases. Germline loops: CDR1 MDHEN, CDR2 SYDVKM. The V and J ends lost 3 bases and 1 base, in that order; junction bases with no gene match: 4. This CDR3 has 15 residues. CDR3 region: CASSFPGQGSYEQYF. The CDR3 DNA reads as TGTGCCAGCAGTTTTCCGGGACAGGGTTCCTACGAGCAGTACTTC. The full variable domain, rest sourced from reference TRBV28 and TRBJ2-7, is DVKVTQSSRYLVKRTGEKVFLECVQDMDHENMFWYRQDPGLGLRLIYFSYDVKMKEKGDIPEGYSVSREKKERFSLILESASTNQTSMYLCASSFPGQGSYEQYFGPGTRLTVT.

The chain uses TRBV9 and TRBJ2-2, with 7 positions matching TRBD1. This CDR3 is built from 17 residues. Per the germline V gene, CDR1 is SGDLS and CDR2 is YYNGEE. With 3 bases clipped from V and 5 bases from J, the junction kept 13 bases outside the gene matches. The CDR3 loop reads CASSGRITGVETGELFF. DNA of the CDR3: TGTGCCAGCAGCGGGAGAATCACAGGGGTAGAAACCGGGGAGCTGTTTTTT.

The chain is built from TRBV28 and TRBJ1-1, with D unresolved. V lost 1 base and J 4 bases, leaving 10 bases between the germline ends. Germline CDR1 and CDR2: MDHEN and SYDVKM. There are 14 residues in the CDR3. CDR3 bases: TGTGCCAGCAGTTTATCGGTAAGAAGCACTGAAGCTTTCTTT. It codes for CASSLSVRSTEAFF.

The chain recombines TRBV7-9 with TRBJ1-5; perhaps TRBD1 as D (6 bases). The CDR3 is 16 residues long. The germline gives CDR1 SEHNR, CDR2 FQNEAQ (reference sequence). Trimming took off 1 base at V and 7 bases at J, with 17 bases between the two ends. CDR3 in amino acids: CASSLEIRGGAQPQHF. The CDR3 nucleotides read TGTGCCAGCAGCTTAGAGATCCGGGGGGGCGCCCAGCCCCAGCATTTT.

The chain carries TRBV11-3 and TRBJ2-3; TRBD2 matches at 7 bases. Trimming took 5 bases from V and 1 from J; bases not matched to a gene: 6. Germline V gives CDR1 SGHNT, CDR2 YENEEA. The CDR3 extends over 15 amino acids. The chain's CDR3 is CASSPRGTGTDTQYF. In DNA, the CDR3 is TGTGCCAGCAGCCCGCGGGGGACCGGCACAGATACGCAGTATTTT.

This chain uses TRBV14 with TRBJ2-1, with 14 positions matching TRBD2. Germline values: CDR1 SGHDN, CDR2 FVKESK. The ends lost 1 base at V and 2 bases at J; junction bases unmatched: 10. CDR3 length: 20 amino acids. This chain's CDR3 is CASSQGGGTSGSFAYNEQFF. The CDR3 coding sequence is TGTGCCAGCAGCCAAGGAGGGGGGACTAGCGGGAGCTTCGCCTACAATGAGCAGTTCTTC.

The chain carries TRBV30 and TRBJ2-7; TRBD1 aligns across 7 bases. Looked up from germline, CDR1 is GTSNPN and CDR2 is SVGIG (reference sequence). This CDR3 has 12 residues. V gave up 4 bases and J gave up 10 bases; unmatched junction bases: 10. CDR3 DNA: TGTGCCTGGACCAACGACAGGGCAGGCCAGTACTTC. This gives the protein CAWTNDRAGQYF.

This chain uses TRBV10-1 with TRBJ1-1; 8 nucleotides match TRBD1. Looked up from germline, CDR1 is WNHNN and CDR2 is SYGVQD (reference sequence). V trimming: 4 bases; J trimming: 1 base; junction bases outside the gene matches: 5. The CDR3 runs 15 residues. CDR3 residues: CASSVSGTGNTEAFF. CDR3 DNA: TGCGCCAGCAGTGTCTCAGGGACAGGGAACACTGAAGCTTTCTTT.

The chain employs TRBV27 and TRBJ2-7; TRBD1 matches 9 bases. The V gene end was trimmed by 6 bases and the J gene end by 4 bases; junction bases not matched to a gene: 7. CDR1 and CDR2 (germline): MNHEY, SMNVEV (reference sequence). This CDR3 is 14 amino acids long. The CDR3 reads CASRTGTGIYEQYF. The CDR3 DNA reads as TGTGCCAGCAGAACCGGGACAGGGATTTACGAGCAGTACTTC.

This clone has just a few counts. The rearrangement links TRBV7-9 to TRBJ1-4; 10 bases agree with TRBD1. CDR3 length: 14 amino acids. V trimming: 4 bases; J trimming: 6 bases; junction bases outside the gene matches: 2. CDR1 and CDR2 (germline): SEHNR, FQNEAQ (reference sequence). CDR3 in amino acids: CASSSGTGDEKLFF. The CDR3 region has the DNA TGTGCCAGCAGCTCCGGGACAGGGGATGAAAAACTGTTTTTT. Full variable domain (outside the CDR3, taken from reference TRBV7-9 and TRBJ1-4): DTGVSQNPRHKITKRGQNVTFRCDPISEHNRLYWYRQTLGQGPEFLTYFQNEAQLEKSRLLSDRFSAERPKGSFSTLEIQRTEQGDSAMYLCASSSGTGDEKLFFGSGTQLSVL.

V gene TRBV2 combines with J gene TRBJ1-6; D is possibly TRBD1 (5 bases). The length of the CDR3 is 13 residues. Trimming removed 4 bases from V and 5 bases from J, with 6 bases in between. Germline V gives CDR1 SNHLY, CDR2 FYNNEI. CDR3 amino acids: CASSATDNSPLHF. In DNA, the CDR3 is TGTGCCAGCAGTGCGACAGATAATTCACCCCTCCACTTT.

The chain couples TRBV7-9 to TRBJ1-4; 8 bases are shared with TRBD1. The CDR3 has 16 residues. V lost 0 bases, J lost 8 bases, and 8 bases stayed unmatched. Germline V lookup: CDR1 SEHNR, CDR2 FQNEAQ (reference sequence). The CDR3 is CASSLATGQGHEKLFF. For the CDR3, the DNA is TGTGCCAGCAGCTTAGCGACAGGACAGGGCCACGAAAAACTGTTTTTT.